One sample yielded the 26 T cell receptor beta chains listed below, sequenced in a study of PD-1 blockade in mismatch repair-deficient tumors. Sequencing was performed with immunoSEQ multiplex PCR; in TCRdb, only in-frame clones are kept and a portion is missing. The profile shows roughly 130,000 clones, approximately 91% of them singletons. Sample: peripheral blood, taken approximately 70 weeks after starting pembrolizumab. These receptors were obtained from an adult with mismatch repair-deficient cancer.

V usage is TRBV6-1 and J usage is TRBJ2-3; TRBD1 or TRBD2 may be the D gene (6 bases each). CDR3 length: 16 residues. V lost 2 bases to trimming and J lost 2 bases, with 14 bases between them. Germline V gene data show CDR1 as MNHNS and CDR2 as SASEGT. This CDR3 reads CASSEITGRDTDTQYF. CDR3 in DNA: TGTGCCAGCAGTGAAATAACAGGGCGGGACACAGATACGCAGTATTTT.

V and J are TRBV5-6 and TRBJ1-2; 10 bases agree with TRBD1. V trimming: 5 bases; J trimming: 4 bases; junction bases outside the gene matches: 8. This CDR3 spans 15 amino acids. CDR1 is SGHDT, CDR2 YYEEEE, per germline. The CDR3 sequence: CASRGGTGVLYGYTF. CDR3 DNA: TGTGCCAGCAGAGGCGGGACAGGGGTTCTCTATGGCTACACCTTC.

The chain uses TRBV27 and TRBJ2-7, with 9 bases that match TRBD2. The germline gives CDR1 MNHEY, CDR2 SMNVEV (reference sequence). CDR3 length: 16 residues. J lost 0 bases, V lost 3 bases, and 6 bases had no gene match. The CDR3 nucleotides are TGTGCCAGCAGTTTGCGGGGACTAGCACCCTCCTACGAGCAGTACTTC. This encodes CASSLRGLAPSYEQYF.

The rearrangement uses TRBV18 and TRBJ1-2, with D perhaps TRBD1 (5 bases). V lost 3 bases to trimming and J lost 7 bases, with 12 bases between them. The CDR3 consists of 13 residues. CDR1 and CDR2 (germline): KGHSH, LQKENI. The CDR3: CASSPDTVAGYTF. Here the CDR3 DNA reads TGTGCCAGCTCACCGGACACGGTGGCTGGCTACACCTTC.

This clone was seen a single time. The gene calls are TRBV21-1 and TRBJ2-7; the D segment call TRBD2 is taken from the table without a DNA check. TRBV21-1 is noted as a pseudogene. The CDR3 contains 19 residues. The CDR3 spells CASSKEPLSRLADDYEQYF. CDR3 nucleotide sequence: TGTGCCAGCAGCAAAGAACCCTTGTCTCGACTAGCGGACGACTACGAGCAGTACTTC.

The chain employs TRBV5-1 and TRBJ2-7, with 7 bases fitting TRBD2. The V and J ends lost 1 base and 5 bases, in that order; junction bases with no gene match: 6. Germline CDR1 SGHRS, CDR2 YFSETQ. The CDR3 has 14 residues. CDR3 bases: TGCGCCAGCAGCTTGACGGGTGGGGGGGACGAGCAGTACTTC. Protein: CASSLTGGGDEQYF.

This clone has more than one count but fewer than ten. The genes are TRBV6-5 and TRBJ1-1; 8 bases are a match to TRBD1. CDR1 is MNHEY and CDR2 is SVGAGI in the germline V gene. The V and J ends lost 6 bases and 6 bases, in that order; junction bases with no gene match: 6. The CDR3 totals 13 residues. CDR3 bases: TGTGCCAGCAGAAGGACAGGGATCGCTGAAGCTTTCTTT. Amino acids: CASRRTGIAEAFF.

The chain has TRBV2 and TRBJ2-5; 8 bases fit TRBD1. The tail of the sequence fits TRBJ2-7 better, so the J call may be wrong. This CDR3 spans 14 amino acids. The germline CDR1 and CDR2 sequences are SNHLY and FYNNEI. This chain's CDR3 is CASSENRGRYEQYF. CDR3 DNA sequence: TGTGCCAGCAGTGAAAACAGGGGGAGATACGAGCAGTACTTC.

The gene calls are TRBV4-1 and TRBJ2-5; D ambiguous. From germline, CDR1 is MGHRA and CDR2 YSYEKL. Trimming removed 3 bases from V and 4 bases from J, with 15 bases in between. This CDR3 is 15 amino acids long. CDR3: CASSQRSSRLETQYF. In DNA form, the CDR3 reads TGCGCCAGCAGCCAGAGATCATCCCGATTAGAGACCCAGTACTTC.

The gene calls are TRBV4-3 and TRBJ2-5, with D unclear. The CDR3 totals 14 residues. The germline CDR1 and CDR2 sequences are LGHNA and YSLEER. With 0 bases removed from V and 1 base from J, the gap between germline ends came to 6 bases. The CDR3 protein is CASSQDTAQETQYF. CDR3 sequence (DNA): TGCGCCAGCAGCCAAGACACGGCCCAAGAGACCCAGTACTTC.

This clone was observed a single time. This chain links TRBV4-1 with TRBJ2-1; 9 bases align to TRBD2. CDR1 MGHRA and CDR2 YSYEKL come from the germline V gene. The CDR3 is 17 amino acids. The J segment lost 3 bases and the V segment lost 4 bases, leaving 10 bases of the junction unmatched. CDR3 sequence: CASSPLPGLAYYNEQFF. Written as DNA, the CDR3 is TGCGCCAGCAGCCCCCTCCCGGGACTAGCATACTACAATGAGCAGTTCTTC.

V is TRBV21-1 and J is TRBJ1-1; TRBD1, the D gene given by the table, was not confirmed from the DNA. TRBV21-1 corresponds to a pseudogene. The CDR3 contains 16 residues. CDR3 protein: CASSKGQTGMNTEAFF. The CDR3 DNA is TGTGCCAGCAGCAAAGGCCAGACAGGAATGAACACTGAAGCTTTCTTT.

This chain joins TRBV7-2 and TRBJ2-1, with 7 nucleotides matching TRBD2. J lost 8 bases, V lost 1 base, and 11 bases had no gene match. Germline V CDR1 and CDR2: SGHTA, FQGNSA. The length of the CDR3 is 16 residues. The CDR3 bases are TGTGCCAGCAGCTTAGGACTAGCTGGTAGCATCTATGAGCAGTTCTTC. Its translation: CASSLGLAGSIYEQFF.

The chain is built from TRBV11-2 and TRBJ2-3, with TRBD2 as a possible D gene (5 bases). V gave up 5 bases and J gave up 0 bases, with 18 bases separating them. CDR1 and CDR2 (germline): SGHAT, FQNNGV. The CDR3 extends over 17 amino acids. CDR3 in amino acids: CASSPRTRPRSTDTQYF. Here the CDR3 DNA reads TGTGCCAGCAGCCCCAGGACTCGTCCTAGGAGCACAGATACGCAGTATTTT.

V is TRBV6-5 and J is TRBJ1-2; D gene unclear. This CDR3 has 11 residues. Germline CDR1 MNHEY, CDR2 SVGAGI. V dropped 5 bases and J dropped 1 base, with 2 bases sitting between them. The CDR3 DNA sequence: TGTGCCAGCAGTGATAACTATGGCTACACCTTC. This gives the protein CASSDNYGYTF.

The chain has TRBV4-3 and TRBJ1-4; TRBD1 matches at 8 bases. CDR1 is LGHNA, CDR2 YSLEER, per germline. With V trimmed by 1 base and J by 8 bases, 12 bases remained unmatched. This CDR3 has 17 amino acids. In DNA, the CDR3 is TGCGCCAGCAGCCAAGGCCATGACAGGGGATTACGAGAAAAACTGTTTTTT. Protein: CASSQGHDRGLREKLFF.

This chain links TRBV11-2 with TRBJ2-3, with D hard to call. Trimming pared 5 bases from V and 6 bases from J, leaving 6 bases between. The CDR3 totals 11 residues. Germline-derived CDR1 and CDR2 are SGHAT and FQNNGV. CDR3 DNA sequence: TGTGCCAGCAGCCTCAGGGATACGCAGTATTTT. Protein product: CASSLRDTQYF.

V usage is TRBV4-1 and J usage is TRBJ2-2; unclear D gene. CDR3 size: 15 residues. Trimming removed 0 bases at V and 5 bases at J, with 10 bases between. Germline V gives CDR1 MGHRA, CDR2 YSYEKL. The CDR3 reads CASSQDLGWTGELFF. The CDR3, as DNA: TGCGCCAGCAGCCAAGATCTGGGGTGGACCGGGGAGCTGTTTTTT.

The chain has TRBV11-2 and TRBJ2-5, with TRBD1 identical over 7 bases. The germline CDR1 and CDR2 sequences are SGHAT and FQNNGV. This CDR3 region has 14 residues. Trimming took 3 bases from V and 2 from J; bases not matched to a gene: 3. CDR3 amino acids: CASSFGQDQETQYF. CDR3 nucleotides: TGTGCCAGCAGCTTTGGACAGGATCAAGAGACCCAGTACTTC.

V is TRBV4-3 and J is TRBJ2-1; D gene uncertain. Germline CDR1 and CDR2: LGHNA and YSLEER. The ends were cut back, 0 bases at V and 0 bases at J, with 6 bases in the middle. The CDR3 extends over 15 amino acids. The CDR3 spells CASSQEDSSYNEQFF. The CDR3 nucleotides are TGCGCCAGCAGCCAAGAGGATAGCTCCTACAATGAGCAGTTCTTC.

The rearrangement uses TRBV5-1 and TRBJ1-4; D is unresolved. The CDR3 spans 15 residues. Trimming left V 2 bases short and J 0 bases short, with 8 bases between. Looked up from germline, CDR1 is SGHRS and CDR2 is YFSETQ. DNA for the CDR3: TGCGCCAGCAGCTTCGGAGTTGCAACTAATGAAAAACTGTTTTTT. Residues: CASSFGVATNEKLFF.

V and J are TRBV29-1 and TRBJ1-3, with 11 positions matching TRBD1. V shed 5 bases and J 3 bases; nucleotides not matched to a gene: 9. Germline CDR1 reads SQVTM; CDR2 reads ANQGSEA. This CDR3 is built from 16 residues. The CDR3 protein is CSVLNPGTGGGNTIYF. In nucleotides, the CDR3 is TGCAGCGTTCTCAATCCCGGGACAGGGGGTGGAAACACCATATATTTT.

The chain has TRBV10-3 and TRBJ1-2; TRBD1 aligns across 7 bases. The CDR3 consists of 14 residues. After removal of 5 bases from V and 0 bases from J, the junction contained 3 bases not matched to a gene. Per germline, CDR1 ENHRY and CDR2 SYGVKD. For the CDR3, the DNA is TGTGCCATCAGTACAGGGGCCTCTAACTATGGCTACACCTTC. Protein sequence: CAISTGASNYGYTF.

The rearrangement joins TRBV14 to TRBJ2-7; tentatively, D is TRBD1 or TRBD2 (5 bases each). Germline V gene sequence: CDR1 SGHDN, CDR2 FVKESK. The CDR3 is made up of 14 amino acids. The ends were cut back, 0 bases at V and 9 bases at J, with 15 bases in the middle. CDR3 nucleotide sequence: TGTGCCAGCAGCCAAGAGGGGGAACACCGGTGGCAGTACTTC. It encodes CASSQEGEHRWQYF.

This sequence joins TRBV7-2 and TRBJ2-4; no definite D call. The CDR3 sequence is 13 residues long. Trimming removed 5 bases at V and 9 bases at J, with 14 bases between. Germline lookup yields CDR1 SGHTA and CDR2 FQGNSA. The CDR3 sequence is CASSLPEQGIQYF. The CDR3 bases are TGTGCCAGCAGCCTGCCGGAGCAAGGCATTCAGTACTTC.

The chain is built from TRBV5-4 and TRBJ2-5; TRBD1 might be the D (6 bases). CDR1 SGHNT and CDR2 YYREEE come from the germline V gene (reference sequence). Trimming removed 0 bases from V and 4 bases from J, with 16 bases in between. The CDR3 spans 16 residues. CDR3 sequence reads: CASSLVGAVEGETQYF. In DNA, the CDR3 is TGTGCCAGCAGCTTGGTGGGGGCGGTGGAAGGAGAGACCCAGTACTTC.